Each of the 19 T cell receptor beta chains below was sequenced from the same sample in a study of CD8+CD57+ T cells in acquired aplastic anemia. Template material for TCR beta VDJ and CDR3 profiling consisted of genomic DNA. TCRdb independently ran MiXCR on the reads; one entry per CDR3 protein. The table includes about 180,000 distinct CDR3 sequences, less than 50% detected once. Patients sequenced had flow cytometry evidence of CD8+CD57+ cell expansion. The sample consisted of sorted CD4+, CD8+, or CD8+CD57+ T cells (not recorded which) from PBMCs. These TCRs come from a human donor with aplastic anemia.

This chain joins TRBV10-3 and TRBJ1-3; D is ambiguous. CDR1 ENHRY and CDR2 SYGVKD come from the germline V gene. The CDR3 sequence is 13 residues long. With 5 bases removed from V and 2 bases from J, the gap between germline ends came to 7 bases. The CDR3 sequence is CAISPCPGNTIYF. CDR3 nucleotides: TGTGCCATCAGTCCGTGTCCTGGAAACACCATATATTTT.

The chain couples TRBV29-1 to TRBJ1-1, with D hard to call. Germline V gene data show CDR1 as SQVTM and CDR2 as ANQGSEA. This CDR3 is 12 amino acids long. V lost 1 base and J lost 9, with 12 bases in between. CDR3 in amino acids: CSVEGWRTKAFF. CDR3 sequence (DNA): TGCAGCGTTGAAGGGTGGCGGACTAAAGCTTTCTTT.

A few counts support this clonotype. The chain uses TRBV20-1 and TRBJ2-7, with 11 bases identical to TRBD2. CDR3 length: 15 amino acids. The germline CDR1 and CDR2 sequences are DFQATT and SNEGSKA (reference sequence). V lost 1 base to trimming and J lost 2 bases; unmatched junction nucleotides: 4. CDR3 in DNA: TGCAGTGCTAGAGGGACTAGCGGGTCCCCCTACGAGCAGTACTTC. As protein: CSARGTSGSPYEQYF.

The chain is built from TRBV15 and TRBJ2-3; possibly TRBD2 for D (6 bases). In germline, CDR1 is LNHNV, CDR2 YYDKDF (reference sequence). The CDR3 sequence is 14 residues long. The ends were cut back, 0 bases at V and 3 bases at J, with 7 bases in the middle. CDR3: CATSRDRETDTQYF. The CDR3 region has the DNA TGTGCCACCAGCAGAGATCGGGAGACAGATACGCAGTATTTT.

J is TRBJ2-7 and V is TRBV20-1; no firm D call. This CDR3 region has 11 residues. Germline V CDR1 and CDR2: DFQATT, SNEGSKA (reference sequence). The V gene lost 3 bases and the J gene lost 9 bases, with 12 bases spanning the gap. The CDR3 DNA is TGCAGTGCTAGGGAGCAACCTCGGCAGTACTTC. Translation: CSAREQPRQYF.

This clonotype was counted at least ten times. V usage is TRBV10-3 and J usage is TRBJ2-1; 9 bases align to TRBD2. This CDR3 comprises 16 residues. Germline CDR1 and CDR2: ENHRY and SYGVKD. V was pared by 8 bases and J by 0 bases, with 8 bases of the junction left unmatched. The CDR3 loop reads CAIGLAGSSSYNEQFF. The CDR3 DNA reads TGTGCCATCGGTCTAGCGGGGTCAAGCTCCTACAATGAGCAGTTCTTC.

The CDR3 DNA sequence: TGTGCCAGTAGTATTGGGTCGGGGGTCTATTCCTACGAGCAGTACTTC. Translating it yields CASSIGSGVYSYEQYF. The V and J genes are TRBV19 and TRBJ2-7; D possibly corresponds to TRBD2 (6 bases). The germline gives CDR1 LNHDA, CDR2 SQIVND (reference sequence). V gave up 3 bases and J gave up 1 base, with 16 bases separating them. This CDR3 is built from 16 residues.

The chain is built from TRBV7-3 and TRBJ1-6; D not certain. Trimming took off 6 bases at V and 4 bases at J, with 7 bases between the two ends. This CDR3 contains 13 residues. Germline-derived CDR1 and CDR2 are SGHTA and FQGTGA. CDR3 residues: CASRQIYNSPLHF. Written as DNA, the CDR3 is TGTGCCAGCAGACAAATTTATAATTCACCCCTCCACTTT.

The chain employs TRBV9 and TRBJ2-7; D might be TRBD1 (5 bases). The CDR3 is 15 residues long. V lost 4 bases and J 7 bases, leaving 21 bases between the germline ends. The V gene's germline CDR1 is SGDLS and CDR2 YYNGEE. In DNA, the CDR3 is TGTGCCAGCAGCTCACACCAGGGCCTTTCGATAGAGCAGTACTTC. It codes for CASSSHQGLSIEQYF.

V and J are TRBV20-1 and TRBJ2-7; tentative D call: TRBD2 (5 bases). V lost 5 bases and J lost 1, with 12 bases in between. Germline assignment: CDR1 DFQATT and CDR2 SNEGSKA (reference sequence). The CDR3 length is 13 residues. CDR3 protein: CSAPMRRSYEQYF. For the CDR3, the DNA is TGCAGTGCTCCCATGAGGAGGTCCTACGAGCAGTACTTC.

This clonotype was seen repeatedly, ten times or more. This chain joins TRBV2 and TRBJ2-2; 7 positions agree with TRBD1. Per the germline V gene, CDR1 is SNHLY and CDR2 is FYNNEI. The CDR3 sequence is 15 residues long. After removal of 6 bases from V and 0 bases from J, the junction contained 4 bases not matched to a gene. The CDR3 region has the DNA TGTGCCAGCAGGAAGGACAGGACGAACACCGGGGAGCTGTTTTTT. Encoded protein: CASRKDRTNTGELFF.

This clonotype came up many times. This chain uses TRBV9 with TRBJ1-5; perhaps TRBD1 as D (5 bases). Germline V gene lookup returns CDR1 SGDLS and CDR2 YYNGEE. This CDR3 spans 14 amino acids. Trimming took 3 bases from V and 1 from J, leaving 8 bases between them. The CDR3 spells CASSGGDSNQPQHF. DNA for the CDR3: TGTGCCAGCAGCGGAGGGGACAGCAATCAGCCCCAGCATTTT.

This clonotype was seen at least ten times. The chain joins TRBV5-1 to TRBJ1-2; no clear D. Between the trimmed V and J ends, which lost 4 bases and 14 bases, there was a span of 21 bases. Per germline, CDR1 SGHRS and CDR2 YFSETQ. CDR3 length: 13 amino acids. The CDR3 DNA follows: TGCGCCAGCAGCCGAATAGAGCCCCCTTTACTGACCTTC. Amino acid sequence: CASSRIEPPLLTF.

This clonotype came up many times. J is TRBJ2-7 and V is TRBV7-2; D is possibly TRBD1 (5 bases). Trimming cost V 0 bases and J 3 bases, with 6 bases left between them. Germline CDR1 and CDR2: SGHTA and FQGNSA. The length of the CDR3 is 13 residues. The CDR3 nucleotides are TGTGCCAGCAGCTTAGCAGACAGCTACGAGCAGTACTTC. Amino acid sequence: CASSLADSYEQYF.

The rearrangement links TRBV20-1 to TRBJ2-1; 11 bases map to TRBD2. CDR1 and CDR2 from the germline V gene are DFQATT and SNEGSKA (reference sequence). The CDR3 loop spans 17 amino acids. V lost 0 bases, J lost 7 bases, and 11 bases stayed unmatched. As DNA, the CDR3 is TGCAGTGCTAGAGATGCTAGCGGGGGGCGGGTGTGGAATGAGCAGTTCTTC. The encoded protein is CSARDASGGRVWNEQFF.

CDR3 DNA sequence: TGTGCCAGCAGCCGACAGGGAGGGAACACTGAAGCTTTCTTT. Protein product: CASSRQGGNTEAFF. This chain uses TRBV2 with TRBJ1-1; TRBD1 matches 7 bases. In germline, CDR1 is SNHLY, CDR2 FYNNEI. CDR3 size: 14 residues. Trimming at V came to 6 bases and at J to 1 base, leaving 5 bases not matched to a gene. Supplemented by reference TRBV2 and TRBJ1-1, the full variable domain reads EPEVTQTPSHQVTQMGQEVILRCVPISNHLYFYWYRQILGQKVEFLVSFYNNEISEKSEIFDDQFSVERPDGSNFTLKIRSTKLEDSAMYFCASSRQGGNTEAFFGQGTRLTVV.

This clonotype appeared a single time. CDR3 residues: CASRKTANTEAFF. The CDR3 region has the DNA TGTGCCAGCAGGAAGACGGCGAACACTGAAGCTTTCTTT. This chain uses TRBV2 with TRBJ1-1; D remains ambiguous. Per germline, CDR1 SNHLY and CDR2 FYNNEI. Trimming shortened V by 6 bases and J by 1 base, and 9 bases separated the two germline ends. This CDR3 spans 13 amino acids.

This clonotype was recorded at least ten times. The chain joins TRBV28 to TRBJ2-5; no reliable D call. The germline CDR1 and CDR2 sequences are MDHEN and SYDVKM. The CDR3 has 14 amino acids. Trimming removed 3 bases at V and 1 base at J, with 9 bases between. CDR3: CASSFVAFQETQYF. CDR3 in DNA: TGTGCCAGCAGTTTTGTGGCTTTCCAAGAGACCCAGTACTTC. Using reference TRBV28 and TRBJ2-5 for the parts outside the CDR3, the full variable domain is DVKVTQSSRYLVKRTGEKVFLECVQDMDHENMFWYRQDPGLGLRLIYFSYDVKMKEKGDIPEGYSVSREKKERFSLILESASTNQTSMYLCASSFVAFQETQYFGPGTRLLVL.

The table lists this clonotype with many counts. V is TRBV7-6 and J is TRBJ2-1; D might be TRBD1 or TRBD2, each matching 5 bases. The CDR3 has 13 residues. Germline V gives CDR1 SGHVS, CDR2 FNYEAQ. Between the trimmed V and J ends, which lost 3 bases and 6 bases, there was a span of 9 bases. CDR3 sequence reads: CASSFGTLNEQFF. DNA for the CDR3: TGTGCCAGCAGCTTTGGGACCCTCAATGAGCAGTTCTTC. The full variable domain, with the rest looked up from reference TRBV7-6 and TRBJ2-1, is GAGVSQSPRYKVTKRGQDVALRCDPISGHVSLYWYRQALGQGPEFLTYFNYEAQQDKSGLPNDRFSAERPEGSISTLTIQRTEQRDSAMYRCASSFGTLNEQFFGPGTRLTVL.